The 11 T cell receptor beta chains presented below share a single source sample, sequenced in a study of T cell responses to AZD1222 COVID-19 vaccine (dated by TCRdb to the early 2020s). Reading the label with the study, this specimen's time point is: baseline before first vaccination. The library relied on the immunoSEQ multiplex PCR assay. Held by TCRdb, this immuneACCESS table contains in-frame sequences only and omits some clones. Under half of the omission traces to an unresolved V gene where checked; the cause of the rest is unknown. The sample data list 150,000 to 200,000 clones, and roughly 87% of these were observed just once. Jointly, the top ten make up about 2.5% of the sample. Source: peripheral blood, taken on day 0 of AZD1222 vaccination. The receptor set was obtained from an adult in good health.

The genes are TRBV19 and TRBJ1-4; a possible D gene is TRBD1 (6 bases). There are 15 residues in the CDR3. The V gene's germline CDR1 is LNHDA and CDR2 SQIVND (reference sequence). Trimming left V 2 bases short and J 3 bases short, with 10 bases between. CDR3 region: CASSIQGWANEKLFF. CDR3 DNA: TGTGCCAGTAGTATACAGGGGTGGGCTAATGAAAAACTGTTTTTT. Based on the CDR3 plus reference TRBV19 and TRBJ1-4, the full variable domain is DGGITQSPKYLFRKEGQNVTLSCEQNLNHDAMYWYRQDPGQGLRLIYYSQIVNDFQKGDIAEGYSVSREKKESFPLTVTSAQKNPTAFYLCASSIQGWANEKLFFGSGTQLSVL.

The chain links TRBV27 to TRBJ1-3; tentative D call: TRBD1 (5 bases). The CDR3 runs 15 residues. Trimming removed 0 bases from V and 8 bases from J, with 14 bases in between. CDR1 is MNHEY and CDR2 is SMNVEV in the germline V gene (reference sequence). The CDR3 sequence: CASSLSGRQGDTIYF. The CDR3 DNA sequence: TGTGCCAGCAGTTTATCGGGGAGGCAGGGAGACACCATATATTTT.

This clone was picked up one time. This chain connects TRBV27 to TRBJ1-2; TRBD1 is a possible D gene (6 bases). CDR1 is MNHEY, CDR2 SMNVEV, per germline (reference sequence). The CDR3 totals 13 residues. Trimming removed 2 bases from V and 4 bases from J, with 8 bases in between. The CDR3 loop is CASSLNRVYGYTF. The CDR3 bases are TGTGCCAGCAGTTTAAACAGGGTCTATGGCTACACCTTC.

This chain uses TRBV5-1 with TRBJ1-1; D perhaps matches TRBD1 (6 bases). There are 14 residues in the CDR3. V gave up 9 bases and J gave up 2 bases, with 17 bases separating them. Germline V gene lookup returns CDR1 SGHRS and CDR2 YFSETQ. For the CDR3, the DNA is TGCGCCACCTCAGGACAGCCCGGTAACACTGAAGCTTTCTTT. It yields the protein CATSGQPGNTEAFF.

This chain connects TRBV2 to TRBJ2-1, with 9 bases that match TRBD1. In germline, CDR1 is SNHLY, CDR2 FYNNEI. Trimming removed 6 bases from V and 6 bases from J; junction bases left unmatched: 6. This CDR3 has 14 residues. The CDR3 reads CASSGGQGINEQFF. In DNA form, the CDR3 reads TGTGCCAGCAGCGGGGGACAGGGTATCAATGAGCAGTTCTTC.

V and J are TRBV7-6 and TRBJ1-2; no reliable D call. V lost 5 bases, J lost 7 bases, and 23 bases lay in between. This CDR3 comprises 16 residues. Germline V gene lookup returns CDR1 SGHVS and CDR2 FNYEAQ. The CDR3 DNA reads TGTGCCAGCAGCCCCCAGAATGGTGTAGGGTACGGTGGCTACACCTTC. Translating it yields CASSPQNGVGYGGYTF.

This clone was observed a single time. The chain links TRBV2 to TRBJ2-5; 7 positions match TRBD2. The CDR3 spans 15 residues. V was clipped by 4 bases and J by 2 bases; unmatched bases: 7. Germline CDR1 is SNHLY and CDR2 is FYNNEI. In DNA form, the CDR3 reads TGTGCCAGCAGTGGACCCGGGACTAATCAAGAGACCCAGTACTTC. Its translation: CASSGPGTNQETQYF.

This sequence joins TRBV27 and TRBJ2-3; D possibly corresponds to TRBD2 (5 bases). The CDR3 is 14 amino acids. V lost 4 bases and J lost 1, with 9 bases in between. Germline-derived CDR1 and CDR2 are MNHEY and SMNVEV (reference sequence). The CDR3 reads CASSSGLRTDTQYF. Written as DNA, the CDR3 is TGTGCCAGCAGTTCAGGACTCCGCACAGATACGCAGTATTTT.

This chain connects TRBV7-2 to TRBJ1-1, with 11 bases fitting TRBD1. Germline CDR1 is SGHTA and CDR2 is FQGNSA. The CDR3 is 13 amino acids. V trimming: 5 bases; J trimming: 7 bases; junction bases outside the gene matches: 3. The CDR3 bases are TGTGCCAGCAGCCGGGACAGGGGGATTGAAGCTTTCTTT. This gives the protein CASSRDRGIEAFF.

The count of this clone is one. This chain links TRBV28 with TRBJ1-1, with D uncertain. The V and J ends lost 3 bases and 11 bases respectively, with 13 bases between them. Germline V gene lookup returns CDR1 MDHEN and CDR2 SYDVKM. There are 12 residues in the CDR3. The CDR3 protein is CASSFWAKPAFF. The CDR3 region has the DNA TGTGCCAGCAGTTTCTGGGCCAAGCCGGCTTTCTTT.

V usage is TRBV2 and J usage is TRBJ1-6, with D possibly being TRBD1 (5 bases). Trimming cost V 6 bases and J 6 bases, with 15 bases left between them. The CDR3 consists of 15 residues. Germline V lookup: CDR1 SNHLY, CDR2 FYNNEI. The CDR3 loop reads CASRSRGGGNSPLHF. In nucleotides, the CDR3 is TGTGCCAGCAGATCGAGGGGAGGAGGTAATTCACCCCTCCACTTT.